Listed below are T cell receptor beta chains from one sample, sequenced in a study of cytomegalovirus exposure and HLA in healthy donors. Assay used: immunoSEQ multiplex PCR; TCRdb lists only in-frame clones, some missing. Here the sample spans around 99,000 clones, 60% to 80% being singletons. Sequencing input: PBMCs. The receptors here all came from a man aged 35 to 55 in good health and CMV-seronegative. CDR3s include the opening cysteine and the closing phenylalanine or tryptophan. The D gene is left open where the match is weak. Size is omitted from some rows. Given values are once, few, many or a class for expanded clones.

DNA	CDR3	V	size	D	J
TGTGCCTGGAGTGTGTCCAGGACAGAAGCTTTCTTT	CAWSVSRTEAFF	TRBV30	.	.	TRBJ1-1
TGCGCCAGCAGCTTGGCCAAACAAGACTATGGCTACACCTTC	CASSLAKQDYGYTF	TRBV5-1	once	.	TRBJ1-2
TGTGCCTGGAGTAGGACAGATCAAGAGACCCAGTACTTC	CAWSRTDQETQYF	TRBV30	.	.	TRBJ2-5
TGCAGCGTTGAAAGACAAGGCACAGATACGCAGTATTTT	CSVERQGTDTQYF	TRBV29-1	.	.	TRBJ2-3
TGTGCCAGCAGCCCTAACACAGGGTATGGGAATGAAAAACTGTTTTTT	CASSPNTGYGNEKLFF	TRBV28	.	.	TRBJ1-4
TGTGCCAGCTTTCCACTCAGGGTTCTCACTGAAGCTTTCTTT	CASFPLRVLTEAFF	TRBV18	.	.	TRBJ1-1
TGTGCCAGCAGCCTATATTCCGGGACTAGCGACTACAATGAGCAGTTCTTC	CASSLYSGTSDYNEQFF	TRBV7-8	.	TRBD2	TRBJ2-1
TGCGCCAGCAGCCCCCGGGGACAGGGAAGCTACGAGCAGTACTTC	CASSPRGQGSYEQYF	TRBV4-1	.	TRBD1	TRBJ2-7
TGTGCCACCAGCAGAGATCCTAGAAGCACAGATACGCAGTATTTT	CATSRDPRSTDTQYF	TRBV15	.	.	TRBJ2-3
TGCAGCGTTGCCAGGACAGGGGCCAACACCGGGGAGCTGTTTTTT	CSVARTGANTGELFF	TRBV29-1	.	TRBD1	TRBJ2-2
TGTGCCAGTAGTCCCCCCTGGGGACTAGCGGGAGTCAAAAACATTCAGTACTTC	CASSPPWGLAGVKNIQYF	TRBV19	.	TRBD2	TRBJ2-4
TGTGCCAGCAGCTTAAATAGCGGGGGAGCGCAGTACTTC	CASSLNSGGAQYF	TRBV7-3	.	TRBD2	TRBJ2-7
TGTGCCAGCTCACCACTCAGACAGGGTACTGAAGCTTTCTTT	CASSPLRQGTEAFF	TRBV18	once	TRBD1	TRBJ1-1
TGTGCCAGCACCCCCCTGGCCGCGGCGGGAGTTCCCTACGAGCAGTACTTC	CASTPLAAAGVPYEQYF	TRBV27	.	TRBD2	TRBJ2-7
TGCAGCGTATCAGATAACTACGAGCAGTACTTC	CSVSDNYEQYF	TRBV29-1	.	.	TRBJ2-7
TGTGCCAGTAGTCCGACAGGGACCAACTATGGCTACACCTTC	CASSPTGTNYGYTF	TRBV19	.	TRBD1	TRBJ1-2
TGTGCCAGCAGCCAAGACGGGACAGGGTATAGCAATCAGCCCCAGCATTTT	CASSQDGTGYSNQPQHF	TRBV4-2	.	TRBD1	TRBJ1-5
TGTGCCAGCAGTTCCCGGGTCCATGGGGGCTACACCTTC	CASSSRVHGGYTF	TRBV6-5	.	.	TRBJ1-2
TGTGCCAGCAGCCAGACAGGGGTAAATGGCTACACCTTC	CASSQTGVNGYTF	TRBV6-5	once	TRBD1	TRBJ1-2
TGTGCCACAGTACGCTCTGGGGCCAACGTCCTGACTTTC	CATVRSGANVLTF	TRBV19	.	.	TRBJ2-6
TGTGCCAGCAGCTTAAGACAGAACACTGAAGCTTTCTTT	CASSLRQNTEAFF	TRBV7-3	.	.	TRBJ1-1
TGCGCCAGCAGCCAAGAAACCTTCGGGGGGACCTACGAGCAGTACTTC	CASSQETFGGTYEQYF	TRBV4-1	.	TRBD2	TRBJ2-7
TGTGCCTGGAAGTTGCTAGCGGGGGGTAGGAATGAGCAGTTCTTC	CAWKLLAGGRNEQFF	TRBV30	.	TRBD2	TRBJ2-1
TGTGCCAGTTACCAGGCTCCTAAGGACAGGAACATTCAGTACTTC	CASYQAPKDRNIQYF	TRBV6-6	.	TRBD1	TRBJ2-4
TGCGCCAGCAGCCTCGGGACTGTAACCGATGAGCAGTTCTTC	CASSLGTVTDEQFF	TRBV5-1	.	.	TRBJ2-1
TGCGCCAGCAGCCAAGATGGGGACAGGGTAGATCGGGAGCTGTTTTTT	CASSQDGDRVDRELFF	TRBV4-1	.	TRBD1	TRBJ2-2
TGTGCCACCTTGTGGCCTAGCGGAAACACCGGGGAGCTGTTTTTT	CATLWPSGNTGELFF	TRBV10-3	.	TRBD2	TRBJ2-2
TGTGCCAGCAGCTGGGGGGGGACAGGGGCCGCAGGGCCCCAGCATTTT	CASSWGGTGAAGPQHF	TRBV5-4	.	TRBD1	TRBJ1-5
TGTGCCAGCAACTACGACAGGGGGGCAAATCAGCCCCAGCATTTT	CASNYDRGANQPQHF	TRBV2	few	TRBD1	TRBJ1-5